This T cell receptor beta chain was documented in a study of cytomegalovirus exposure and HLA in healthy donors. PCR used 60 Vbeta primers and 13 Jbeta primers. TCRdb's table, derived via immunoSEQ multiplex PCR, lists solely in-frame clones and lacks some. The sample has roughly 160,000 clones, 70% to 85% seen once. Notes on this clone: Its antigen is not known.

Broader study findings: Other equally common chains were less clonally expanded than HLA-associated TCR beta chains, a later analysis showed. V- and J-gene trimming in TCR beta was tied to a missense DCLRE1C variant by an analysis performed later.

The germline V gene encodes CDR1 SGHNT and CDR2 YYREEE (reference sequence). The CDR3 sequence is 17 residues long. The V end was cut by 8 bases, the J end by 7 bases, with 29 bases between. The clonotype comes from a woman aged 30 to 39 in good health and CMV-seronegative. This sequence joins TRBV5-4 and TRBJ2-3; D might be TRBD2 (6 bases). The sequenced material came from PBMCs. CDR3 sequence: CASRYSVNGGVRYTQYF. The CDR3, as DNA: TGTGCCAGTCGCTACAGCGTGAACGGGGGAGTGAGGTATACGCAGTATTTT.